This is a list of T cell receptor beta chains from one sample in a study of CD8+ T cells in alopecia areata. Profiled with immunoSEQ multiplex PCR; TCRdb holds only in-frame clones, not every one. The data show 70,000 or so clones, around 30% seen once. This specimen consisted of CD8+ T cells sorted from blood, obtained at week 4, from a patient treated with tofacitinib. The receptor set was obtained from a human donor with alopecia areata. Each CDR3 is given without its conserved first and last residue. The D gene is left open where the match is weak.

v_call: TRBV29-1; d_call: TRBD1; cdr3_aa: SVVEGAGTGELF
v_call: TRBV9; d_call: -; cdr3_aa: ASSPTGTSYEKLF
v_call: TRBV30; d_call: TRBD1; cdr3_aa: AWSAGTGQYNEQF
v_call: TRBV29-1; d_call: -; cdr3_aa: SVLTGDNTEAF
v_call: TRBV29-1; d_call: -; cdr3_aa: SGKDGNYGYT
v_call: TRBV30; d_call: TRBD1; cdr3_aa: AWSATGGRKLF
v_call: TRBV7-9; d_call: -; cdr3_aa: ASSLQGNYYGYT
v_call: TRBV5-1; d_call: TRBD1; cdr3_aa: ASSQTGGTEAF
v_call: TRBV29-1; d_call: -; cdr3_aa: SVEVAGDYQETQY
v_call: TRBV7-3; d_call: -; cdr3_aa: ASSLAANYEQY
v_call: TRBV14; d_call: -; cdr3_aa: ASSQVKLDNEQF
v_call: TRBV29-1; d_call: TRBD2; cdr3_aa: SVGWGRGRNEQF
v_call: TRBV29-1; d_call: -; cdr3_aa: SAHDPLTAPIPRDTQY
v_call: TRBV29-1; d_call: -; cdr3_aa: SVVLRESYEQY
v_call: TRBV5-1; d_call: TRBD2; cdr3_aa: ASSGREVGLPYEQY
v_call: TRBV29-1; d_call: -; cdr3_aa: SVGSWGEQY
v_call: TRBV30; d_call: -; cdr3_aa: AWSGHNYEQY
v_call: TRBV19; d_call: TRBD2; cdr3_aa: ASSRLAGGRDTQY
v_call: TRBV7-2; d_call: TRBD2; cdr3_aa: ASSRQPLAGLADTQY
v_call: TRBV30; d_call: -; cdr3_aa: AWSVSQGAREEQF
v_call: TRBV7-8; d_call: -; cdr3_aa: ASSPGPRVGEQY
v_call: TRBV4-1; d_call: -; cdr3_aa: ASVVGNEQF
v_call: TRBV7-9; d_call: -; cdr3_aa: ASSAKETQY
v_call: TRBV29-1; d_call: -; cdr3_aa: SVPPSRSRGKAF
v_call: TRBV4-1; d_call: TRBD2; cdr3_aa: ASSQTSGNSYEQY
v_call: TRBV5-1; d_call: TRBD2; cdr3_aa: ASNPAGPLQNTQY
v_call: TRBV15; d_call: -; cdr3_aa: ATSRVRQADYT
v_call: TRBV4-2; d_call: -; cdr3_aa: ASSQISGDTQY
v_call: TRBV7-9; d_call: -; cdr3_aa: ASPQGDNEQF
v_call: TRBV4-2; d_call: TRBD2; cdr3_aa: ASSQGLAGNEQF
v_call: TRBV9; d_call: TRBD2; cdr3_aa: ASSLLAGDTGELF
v_call: TRBV30; d_call: -; cdr3_aa: AWSVGRGRSQF
v_call: TRBV30; d_call: -; cdr3_aa: AWSSLGYT
v_call: TRBV6-1; d_call: TRBD2; cdr3_aa: ASSSSGSSYNEQF
v_call: TRBV29-1; d_call: TRBD1; cdr3_aa: SVGTGSDTQY